The T cell receptor (beta chain) under discussion was sequenced for a study of beta chain features in type 1 diabetes. Reverse transcription of all isolated RNA meant that expressed TCRB transcripts were sequenced. Sequenced by immunoSEQ multiplex PCR; TCRdb stores in-frame clones only, minus some. The table shows fewer than 350,000 clones, with around 20% occurring only once. Study observations and caveats: The question of HLA type influencing TCRB rearrangement was one that remained unresolved here. Compared to healthy donors, patients appeared to have naive, central memory and Treg TCRB repertoires that were more alike.

Comment on this clone: The antigen is unknown.

The CDR3 is 16 amino acids. Trimming removed 1 base from V and 4 bases from J; junction bases left unmatched: 7. CDR1 and CDR2 (germline): LGHNA, YNFKEQ. The receptor comes from a woman aged 18-29 years in good health. The J gene is TRBJ2-7, the V gene TRBV4-2; 10 positions agree with TRBD1. Specimen: naive CD4+ T cells from blood. As DNA, the CDR3 is TGTGCCAGCAGCCAAGTCTCCGGGACAGGGGTATACGAGCAGTACTTC. Its protein product is CASSQVSGTGVYEQYF.